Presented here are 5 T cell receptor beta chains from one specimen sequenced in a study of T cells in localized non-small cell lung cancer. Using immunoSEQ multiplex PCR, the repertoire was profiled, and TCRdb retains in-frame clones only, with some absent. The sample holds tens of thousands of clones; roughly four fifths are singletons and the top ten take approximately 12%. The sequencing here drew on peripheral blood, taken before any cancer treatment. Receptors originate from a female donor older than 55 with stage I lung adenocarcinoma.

The CDR3 DNA reads as TGTGCCGTCTACAGGGGGCTTGGCACTGAAGCTTTCTTT. As protein: CAVYRGLGTEAFF. This sequence joins TRBV6-5 and TRBJ1-1; 9 bases align to TRBD1. Germline CDR1 and CDR2: MNHEY and SVGAGI. The CDR3 extends over 13 amino acids. Losses at the gene ends were 11 bases for V and 4 bases for J; bases not matched to a gene: 8.

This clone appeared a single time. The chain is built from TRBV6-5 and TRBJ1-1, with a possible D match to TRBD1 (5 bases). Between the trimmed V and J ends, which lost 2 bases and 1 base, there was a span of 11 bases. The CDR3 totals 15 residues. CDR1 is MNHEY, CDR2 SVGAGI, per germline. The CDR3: CASSYEGAPNTEAFF. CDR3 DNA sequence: TGTGCCAGCAGTTACGAAGGGGCACCGAACACTGAAGCTTTCTTT.

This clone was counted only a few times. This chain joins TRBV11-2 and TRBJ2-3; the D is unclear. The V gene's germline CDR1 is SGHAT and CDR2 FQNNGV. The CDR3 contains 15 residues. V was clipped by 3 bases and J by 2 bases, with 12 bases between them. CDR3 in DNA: TGTGCCAGCAGCTTGTGGTATGTGAACACAGATACGCAGTATTTT. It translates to CASSLWYVNTDTQYF. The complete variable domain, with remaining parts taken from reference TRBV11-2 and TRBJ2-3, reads EAGVAQSPRYKIIEKRQSVAFWCNPISGHATLYWYQQILGQGPKLLIQFQNNGVVDDSQLPKDRFSAERLKGVDSTLKIQPAKLEDSAVYLCASSLWYVNTDTQYFGPGTRLTVL.

CDR3 protein: CASSPDDRGGETQYF. For the CDR3, the DNA is TGTGCCAGCAGCCCCGACGACAGGGGAGGGGAGACCCAGTACTTC. This chain links TRBV7-3 with TRBJ2-5, with D possibly TRBD1 on 8 matching bases. CDR1 is SGHTA and CDR2 is FQGTGA in the germline V gene. The CDR3 has 15 amino acids. Trimming removed 5 bases from V and 5 bases from J, with 18 bases in between.

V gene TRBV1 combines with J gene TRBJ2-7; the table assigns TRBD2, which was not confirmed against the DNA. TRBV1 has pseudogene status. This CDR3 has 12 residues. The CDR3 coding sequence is TGCACCCGCGGGGGGCCTACCTACGAGCAGTACTTC. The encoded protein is CTRGGPTYEQYF.